These 2 T cell receptor beta chains share one sample of origin, sequenced in a study of CD8 T cells in Susac syndrome. Random hexamers were used to reverse transcribe the RNA input (about 0.5 to 1 ug). TCRdb reanalysed the immunoSEQ multiplex PCR reads using MiXCR and keeps one entry per CDR3 protein. The sample lists 130,000 or so distinct CDR3 sequences, around 85% seen once, with around 0.49% in the top ten. Material: CD8+ T cells from PBMCs. Receptors were obtained from a human donor with multiple sclerosis.

The chain combines TRBV29-1 with TRBJ2-1; possible D gene TRBD2, 5 bases. The V gene lost 3 bases and the J gene lost 10 bases, with 16 bases spanning the gap. This CDR3 is 13 amino acids long. Germline V lookup: CDR1 SQVTM, CDR2 ANQGSEA. The CDR3 is CSVEGDNPYEQFF. CDR3 DNA sequence: TGCAGCGTTGAGGGAGACAATCCCTACGAGCAGTTCTTC.

The V gene is TRBV11-2, the J gene TRBJ1-2; possibly TRBD1 for D (5 bases). V shed 1 base and J shed 4 bases, with 13 bases lying between them. CDR1 SGHAT and CDR2 FQNNGV come from the germline V gene. The CDR3 is made up of 15 amino acids. The DNA for the CDR3 is TGTGCCAGCAGCTTAGGAACCAGGGCCCCCTATGGCTACACCTTC. This sequence encodes CASSLGTRAPYGYTF.